A selection of T cell receptor beta chains follows, all from one sample in a study of cytomegalovirus exposure and HLA in healthy donors. Clones were sequenced by immunoSEQ multiplex PCR, and TCRdb holds only the in-frame ones, with some missing. The sample records about 88,000 clones, around 79% being singletons. The sequencing sample was made of PBMCs. Receptor source: a woman between 40 and 55 years old in good health and CMV-seronegative. Each CDR3 is given with its conserved first and last residue. D genes are given only for firm matches. A row's size may be missing; if present it is once, few, many or a size class.

TRBD1	TRBJ1-4	TRBV4-3	NA	TGCGCCAGCAGCCAAGGGTCCGGGACAGGGACAACTAATGAAAAACTGTTTTTT	CASSQGSGTGTTNEKLFF
TRBD2	TRBJ2-7	TRBV6-1	NA	TGTGCCAGCAGTGGTTCGGCAGGGAGGGGCTACGAGCAGTACTTC	CASSGSAGRGYEQYF
NA	TRBJ2-6	TRBV19	NA	TGTGCCAGTAGCCCCCGCTCGGTGGGGGCCAACGTCCTGACTTTC	CASSPRSVGANVLTF
TRBD1	TRBJ1-4	TRBV5-1	NA	TGCGCCAGCAGCTTGGGGGGGACAGGGGCCGAAAAACTGTTTTTT	CASSLGGTGAEKLFF
TRBD1	TRBJ1-6	TRBV6-5	NA	TGTGCCAGCAGTTCGGGACAGGGACTCCTAAATTCACCCCTCCACTTT	CASSSGQGLLNSPLHF
NA	TRBJ1-1	TRBV27	NA	TGTGCCAGCAGATCAGACAGAAAGAACACTGAAGCTTTCTTT	CASRSDRKNTEAFF
NA	TRBJ2-6	TRBV18	NA	TGTGCCAGCTCACCGCTCGGCGGGCAAGGGGCCAACGTCCTGACTTTC	CASSPLGGQGANVLTF
TRBD1	TRBJ2-1	TRBV6-1	NA	TGTGCCAGCAGTGCAACCGGGACAGGGAGTCTCAATGAGCAGTTCTTC	CASSATGTGSLNEQFF
NA	TRBJ2-5	TRBV6-1	NA	TGTGCCAGCAGTGAAGGGGCAGGGCGAAGCCAAGAGACCCAGTACTTC	CASSEGAGRSQETQYF
TRBD1	TRBJ1-6	TRBV6-5	once	TGTGCCAGCAGTCTCGGACAGGCAGGTTCACCCCTCCACTTT	CASSLGQAGSPLHF
TRBD1	TRBJ1-5	TRBV29-1	NA	TGCAGCGTCGGAGTTGGGACAGGGATGAGCAATCAGCCCCAGCATTTT	CSVGVGTGMSNQPQHF
NA	TRBJ2-7	TRBV19	NA	TGTGCCAGTAGCCCCGCGGGCAATCCCGGCGGGCAGTACTTC	CASSPAGNPGGQYF
TRBD1	TRBJ2-7	TRBV6-5	NA	TGTGCCAGCAGGCGACAGGGGATTGGGCTGTACTTC	CASRRQGIGLYF
NA	TRBJ2-7	TRBV19	NA	TGTGCCAGTAGTTTCGCTGGGAGGAACTACGAGCAGTACTTC	CASSFAGRNYEQYF
NA	TRBJ1-1	TRBV9	NA	TGTGCCAGCAGCCCCCGCCAGAATCCAGTGGGCTACACTGAAGCTTTCTTT	CASSPRQNPVGYTEAFF
NA	TRBJ2-3	TRBV11-1	NA	TGTGCCAGCAGCCCACTGACAGGATCAGATACGCAGTATTTT	CASSPLTGSDTQYF
NA	TRBJ1-1	TRBV6-5	NA	TGTGCCAGCAGTTACTCGAGAGGGAACACTGAAGCTTTCTTT	CASSYSRGNTEAFF
NA	TRBJ1-1	TRBV11-2	once	TGTGCCAGTCGACAGCTTGAAGCTTTCTTT	CASRQLEAFF
TRBD2	TRBJ2-6	TRBV5-1	few	TGCGCCAGCAGCGCGACTAGCGGGGGGGCCGGGGCCAACGTCCTGACTTTC	CASSATSGGAGANVLTF
NA	TRBJ1-6	TRBV2	NA	TGTGCCAGCAGTGATAAGGGGTATAATTCACCCCTCCACTTT	CASSDKGYNSPLHF
TRBD1	TRBJ1-5	TRBV2	few	TGTGCCAGCAGTGGGACAGGCGGACAGCCCCAGCATTTT	CASSGTGGQPQHF
NA	TRBJ1-5	TRBV7-2	NA	TGTGCCAGCAGCTTAGGGGCGGGGCAGCCCCAGCATTTT	CASSLGAGQPQHF
NA	TRBJ1-1	TRBV9	NA	TGTGCCAGCAGCGTAGGAGGGCGGGAGCCAAAAGCTTTCTTT	CASSVGGREPKAFF
NA	TRBJ2-1	TRBV4-2	NA	TGTGCCAGCAGCCAACTAGGGGGGGGGCCCTACAATGAGCAGTTCTTC	CASSQLGGGPYNEQFF
NA	TRBJ2-5	TRBV5-4	NA	TGTGCCAGCAGCTTGCCTAACCAAGAGACCCAGTACTTC	CASSLPNQETQYF
TRBD1	TRBJ1-2	TRBV27	NA	TGTGCCAGCAGTTTATCGGGACAGGGGGCGCCTAGCTATGGCTACACCTTC	CASSLSGQGAPSYGYTF
NA	TRBJ2-3	TRBV7-2	NA	TGTGCCAGCAGCCGAGGGACTCCCCCAGATACGCAGTATTTT	CASSRGTPPDTQYF
NA	TRBJ1-1	TRBV19	NA	TGTGCCAGCCGCCTGACGGGACAACCGAACACTGAAGCTTTCTTT	CASRLTGQPNTEAFF
TRBD1	TRBJ2-7	TRBV9	once	TGTGCCAGCAGCGTAGCTCCGCAGGGGGCCAACGAGCAGTACTTC	CASSVAPQGANEQYF
NA	TRBJ1-1	TRBV27	once	TGTGCCAGCAGTCCCGGTGGCAGCGAGAACACTGAAGCTTTCTTT	CASSPGGSENTEAFF
TRBD2	TRBJ2-3	TRBV10-1	NA	TGCGCCAGCAGTGAGTCTACCGGGGGGAGCACAGATACGCAGTATTTT	CASSESTGGSTDTQYF
TRBD2	TRBJ2-3	TRBV7-3	NA	TGTGCCAGCAGCCCCCGACTAGCGCTAAGCACAGATACGCAGTATTTT	CASSPRLALSTDTQYF
TRBD2	TRBJ2-5	TRBV6-5	NA	TGTGCCAGCAGTCGGGGGAGGGCGTCGGAGACCCAGTACTTC	CASSRGRASETQYF
TRBD1	TRBJ1-4	TRBV7-9	NA	TGTGCCAGCAGCTTAGCCTCCGACAGGGCTAATGAAAAACTGTTTTTT	CASSLASDRANEKLFF
TRBD2	TRBJ2-7	TRBV7-2	once	TGTGCCAGCAGCTGGACTAGCGGGGGCGCGGGGGAGCAGTACTTC	CASSWTSGGAGEQYF
TRBD2	TRBJ2-2	TRBV5-4	NA	TGTGCCAGCACCCGGGGGGGAGGGTCCGGGGAGCTGTTTTTT	CASTRGGGSGELFF
NA	TRBJ1-6	TRBV4-3	NA	TGCGCCAGCAGCCCTCGAACAGTGATTAATTCACCCCTCCACTTT	CASSPRTVINSPLHF
TRBD1	TRBJ2-7	TRBV6-6	few	TGTGCCAGCAGTACCCAAGACAGGGGAAGATACGAGCAGTACTTC	CASSTQDRGRYEQYF
NA	TRBJ1-1	TRBV2	NA	TGTGCCAGCAGTCCTCAGGGACTTACTGAAGCTTTCTTT	CASSPQGLTEAFF
TRBD1	TRBJ1-5	TRBV18	NA	TGTGCCAGCTCACCGGGACAGGGCAATCAGCCCCAGCATTTT	CASSPGQGNQPQHF
NA	TRBJ1-2	TRBV5-8	NA	TGTGCCAGCAGGTCGACAACGGGCTACACCTTC	CASRSTTGYTF
TRBD1	TRBJ1-2	TRBV7-9	NA	TGTGCCAGCAGCTTAACGACAGGGGCCCGGAAAGATGGCTACACCTTC	CASSLTTGARKDGYTF
NA	TRBJ2-3	TRBV18	NA	TGTGCCAGCTCACCATTAAGCAGCACAGATACGCAGTATTTT	CASSPLSSTDTQYF
TRBD1	TRBJ1-2	TRBV9	NA	TGTGCCAGCAGCGTTACGGGACAGGGGGCTAGGTATGGCTACACCTTC	CASSVTGQGARYGYTF
TRBD1	TRBJ1-6	TRBV7-6	NA	TGTGCCAGCAGCTTTTCCGGACAGGGGAATTCACCCCTCCACTTT	CASSFSGQGNSPLHF
TRBD1	TRBJ2-7	TRBV6-5	NA	TGTGCCAGCAGTCGAGGACAGGTTGGGTCCTACGAGCAGTACTTC	CASSRGQVGSYEQYF
TRBD2	TRBJ2-3	TRBV4-1	NA	TGCGCCAGCAGCCTCTTCGGGGGGAGGGGCGGGACAGATACGCAGTATTTT	CASSLFGGRGGTDTQYF
TRBD1	TRBJ2-1	TRBV4-2	few	TGTGCCAGCAGCCAAGCCCAGGGACAGGGATACAATGAGCAGTTCTTC	CASSQAQGQGYNEQFF
TRBD2	TRBJ2-1	TRBV6-5	NA	TGTGCCAGCAGGACGACTAGCTCTAGTGAGCAGTTCTTC	CASRTTSSSEQFF